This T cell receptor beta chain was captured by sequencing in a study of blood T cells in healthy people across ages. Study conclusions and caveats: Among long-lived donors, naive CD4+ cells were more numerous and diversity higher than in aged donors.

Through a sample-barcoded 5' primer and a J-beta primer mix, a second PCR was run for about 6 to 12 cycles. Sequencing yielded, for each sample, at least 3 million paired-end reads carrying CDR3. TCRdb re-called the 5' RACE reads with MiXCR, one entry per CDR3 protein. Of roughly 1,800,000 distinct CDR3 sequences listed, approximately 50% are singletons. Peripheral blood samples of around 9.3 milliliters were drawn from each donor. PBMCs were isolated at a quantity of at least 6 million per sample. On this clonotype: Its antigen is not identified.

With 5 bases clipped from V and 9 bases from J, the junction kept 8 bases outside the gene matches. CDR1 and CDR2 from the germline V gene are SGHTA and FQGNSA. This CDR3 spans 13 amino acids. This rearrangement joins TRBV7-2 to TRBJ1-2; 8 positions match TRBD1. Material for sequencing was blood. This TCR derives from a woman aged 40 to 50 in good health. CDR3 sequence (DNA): TGTGCCAGCAGCCCCGGACAGGGCCGGAGCTACACCTTC. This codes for CASSPGQGRSYTF.